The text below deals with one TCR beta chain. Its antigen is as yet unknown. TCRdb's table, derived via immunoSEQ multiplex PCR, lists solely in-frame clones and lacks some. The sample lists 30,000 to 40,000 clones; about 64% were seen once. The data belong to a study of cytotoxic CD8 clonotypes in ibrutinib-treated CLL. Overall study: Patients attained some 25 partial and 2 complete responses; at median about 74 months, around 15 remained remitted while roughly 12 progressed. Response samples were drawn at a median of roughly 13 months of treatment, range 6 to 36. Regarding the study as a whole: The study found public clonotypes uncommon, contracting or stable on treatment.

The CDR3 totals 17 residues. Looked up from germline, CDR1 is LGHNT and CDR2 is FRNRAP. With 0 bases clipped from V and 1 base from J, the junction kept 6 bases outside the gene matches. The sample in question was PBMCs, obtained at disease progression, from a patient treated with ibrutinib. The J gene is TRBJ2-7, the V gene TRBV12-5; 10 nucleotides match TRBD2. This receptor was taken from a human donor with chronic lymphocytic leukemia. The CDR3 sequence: CASGLVRSGGASYEQYF. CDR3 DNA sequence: TGTGCTAGTGGTTTGGTACGGAGCGGGGGGGCATCCTACGAGCAGTACTTC.